This T cell receptor (beta chain) was identified during a study of patients and donors after allogeneic stem cell transplantation. Germline V gene sequence: CDR1 SQVTM, CDR2 ANQGSEA. This CDR3 region has 14 residues. Deletions cut 4 bases from V and 6 bases from J, with 18 bases between. TCRdb ran MiXCR on the RT-PCR reads and lists one entry per CDR3 protein. Seen here are about 200,000 distinct CDR3 sequences, about 38% observed once, and the top ten hold 11%. The chain carries TRBV29-1 and TRBJ2-5; a possible D gene is TRBD2 (6 bases). This clonotype was obtained from a human donor who was either an allogeneic HSCT recipient or a stem cell or donor lymphocyte infusion donor (not recorded which). It is not recorded whose cells these are; they may come from a transplant donor. Specimen: blood, either unsorted or a sorted T cell fraction (not recorded which). For the CDR3, the DNA is TGCAGCGTTGTGGGACTCCTTCGGAGACAGACCCAGTACTTC. Protein: CSVVGLLRRQTQYF.